This TCR beta chain was captured in a study of blood T cell repertoires in COVID-19. Overall study context: COVID-19 samples collected from the United States, Italy and Spain covered acute and convalescent phases. The cDNA or gDNA used as material had been derived from T cells, B-cell-depleted T cells, or PBMCs.

Per the original data handling: Reference gene primer amplification yielded estimated nucleated cell counts. Produced via immunoSEQ multiplex PCR; TCRdb's table is partial and in-frame only. That table is the source of V, J and clone size, and D and trimming were worked out from the DNA. The repertoire includes approximately 200,000 clones, approximately 80% of them detected once, and less than 11% sits in the top ten. In its sample, this clone was seen a few times. Germline V lookup: CDR1 MNHEY, CDR2 SMNVEV (reference sequence). Between the trimmed V and J ends, which lost 3 bases and 4 bases, there was a span of 9 bases. CDR3 length: 13 amino acids.

The rearrangement joins TRBV27 to TRBJ1-2, with a weak D call TRBD1 (5 bases). The specimen sequenced was peripheral blood. The TCR comes from a woman aged 80 or over with acute or convalescent COVID-19. In DNA form, the CDR3 reads TGTGCCAGCAGTTTGGGGCCACTCTATGGCTACACCTTC. It encodes CASSLGPLYGYTF.